One TCR beta chain is described in this entry. Its recognized antigen is unknown. Qualities for individual bases were not recorded, and no much larger clone is one base off. This sample is drawn from a study of glioma-infiltrating T cells (TCRdb year 2016). For context, the study as a whole: TCR alpha- and beta-chain repertoires were sequenced from glioma tissue, non-neoplastic brain tissue and matched peripheral blood mononuclear cells. The paired cohort was made up of three low-grade glioma patients, eight primary glioblastoma patients and three non-glioma patients who contributed non-neoplastic brain tissue. Each tissue-infiltrating repertoire was compared with the same patient's peripheral blood repertoire to measure divergence between tissue and blood T-cell populations. Study-wide findings and limitations: Group comparisons were based on small numbers of patients: three non-neoplastic, three low-grade glioma and about eight glioblastoma patients. Very few CDR3 sequences were found to be shared between tissue and blood, and this scarcity was attributed to high CDR3 diversity and limited sampling. VJ-independent divergence between tissue and blood was found to be below expectation in non-neoplastic patients but above expectation in all gliomas, particularly low-grade gliomas.

TCR alpha and beta CDR3 regions were amplified with the iRepertoire nested amplicon-rescue multiplex PCR (arm-PCR) platform from RNA. The input for one-step reverse transcription and amplification was roughly 90-450 ng of tissue mRNA or PBMC total RNA. Following bead purification, Illumina adapters were added by a secondary multiplex PCR, and libraries between 200 and 400 bp were gel-purified. Demultiplexing relied on internal 6-nucleotide barcodes carried by the libraries. Sequencing of libraries was performed on an Illumina MiSeq with 2x220 or 2x250 nucleotide paired-end reads. The paper's data handling went like this. Paired reads were merged using FLASH 1.2.11 and were aligned to the GRCh37 human genome using BWA-MEM, after which TRA and TRB reads were extracted. An IMGT-derived reference of cassette sequences and CDR3 motifs, with pseudogenes included, was used for V and J assignment. Three-frame translation of reads was performed, and productive CDR3s were defined as those with a C...FGXG motif and no stop codons. Unique combinations of V-J cassette pair and CDR3 amino acid sequence were defined as clonotypes. Hamming distance filtering was applied to reads, with thresholds set by the sequence error rate of each sample in mapped regions. The raw public data were reprocessed by TCRdb itself: fastp quality trimming at Q25, MiXCR clonotype calling, in-frame beta chains only. A single entry per CDR3 protein holds the most common genes and DNA from its merged rows. The V and J calls, along with clone size, are taken from TCRdb and not from the paper's own processing. This sample has 84,000 or so distinct CDR3 sequences in its table, and 23% of those were observed once. The top ten clonotypes cover approximately 6.7% of the sample.

CDR3 length: 15 amino acids, cysteine to phenylalanine. Only the CDR3 part of the read is kept: 45 bases, read in frame from the first base. CDR1 and CDR2, per the germline V gene (reference sequence), are LNHDA and SQIVND. Ends trimmed: V by 4 bases, J by 3 bases; bases unmatched to a gene: 5. Sequencing used glioma tissue, nonneoplastic brain tissue, or PBMCs (not recorded which). The TCR sequence derives from a human donor with low-grade glioma or glioblastoma, undergoing nonglioma brain surgery, or in good health (not recorded which). The chain uses TRBV19 and TRBJ2-1; the junction holds 8 bases that match TRBD1. The CDR3 protein is CASSTLTGVYNEQFF. The DNA sequence is given as TGTGCCAGTAGTACACTGACAGGGGTCTACAATGAGCAGTTCTTC.